Shown below are 27 T cell receptor beta chains from a single sample sequenced in a study of blood T cell repertoires in COVID-19. The assay was immunoSEQ multiplex PCR, and TCRdb's table has in-frame clones only and misses some. In the table there are nearly 300,000 clones, around 88% of which are singletons. Sequenced input: peripheral blood. The source of these receptors is a young woman who had recovered from COVID-19.

This CDR3 reads CSASTTGPQYF. DNA for the CDR3: TGCAGTGCTAGCACCACAGGACCGCAGTACTTC. V gene TRBV20-1 combines with J gene TRBJ2-7, with D perhaps matching TRBD1 (5 bases). The V and J ends lost 3 bases and 9 bases respectively, with 12 bases between them. The germline CDR1 and CDR2 sequences are DFQATT and SNEGSKA (reference sequence). The CDR3 consists of 11 residues.

This clone has just one count. The chain recombines TRBV27 with TRBJ2-3, with 7 bases that match TRBD2. Germline V lookup: CDR1 MNHEY, CDR2 SMNVEV (reference sequence). V was pared by 6 bases and J by 4 bases, with 13 bases of the junction left unmatched. The CDR3 totals 16 residues. DNA of the CDR3: TGTGCCAGCAGAGCGGGAAGGGGTCCCCTCCCAGATACGCAGTATTTT. This sequence encodes CASRAGRGPLPDTQYF.

The rearrangement links TRBV30 to TRBJ1-2; no reliable D call. The germline V and J ends were trimmed by 2 bases and 1 base, with 8 bases remaining between them. Germline-derived CDR1 and CDR2 are GTSNPN and SVGIG (reference sequence). CDR3 length: 13 amino acids. The CDR3 DNA is TGTGCCTGGAGTCGTGGCGGTAACTATGGCTACACCTTC. It codes for CAWSRGGNYGYTF.

Note on this clone: Other nucleotide sequences in the sample specify the same CDR3. The gene calls are TRBV30 and TRBJ1-1, with D perhaps matching TRBD1 (6 bases). Germline CDR1 reads GTSNPN; CDR2 reads SVGIG (reference sequence). V gave up 0 bases and J gave up 4 bases, with 6 bases separating them. CDR3 length: 12 residues. CDR3 amino acids: CAWSVGGTEAFF. In DNA form, the CDR3 reads TGTGCCTGGAGTGTAGGGGGCACTGAAGCTTTCTTT.

The chain carries TRBV7-9 and TRBJ1-4, with D perhaps matching TRBD1 (5 bases). The CDR3 sequence is 14 residues long. Between the trimmed V and J ends, which lost 0 bases and 8 bases, there was a span of 10 bases. The germline V gene has CDR1 SEHNR and CDR2 FQNEAQ (reference sequence). The DNA for the CDR3 is TGTGCCAGCAGCTTAGCAGGGGCACGGGAAAAACTGTTTTTT. Protein product: CASSLAGAREKLFF.

This clone came up many times. The chain carries TRBV6-1 and TRBJ2-5, with TRBD2 identical over 11 bases. Germline V gene data show CDR1 as MNHNS and CDR2 as SASEGT. The CDR3 runs 15 residues. Trimming cost V 2 bases and J 5 bases; bases outside gene matches: 4. CDR3 in DNA: TGTGCCAGCAGTGAATTTAGCGGGGGGGCGGAGACCCAGTACTTC. The encoded protein is CASSEFSGGAETQYF.

This chain joins TRBV7-6 and TRBJ2-1, with D perhaps matching TRBD2 (6 bases). This CDR3 spans 16 amino acids. The V and J ends lost 1 base and 7 bases respectively, with 17 bases between them. Germline V gene data show CDR1 as SGHVS and CDR2 as FNYEAQ. CDR3 in DNA: TGTGCCAGCAGCTTAGTGGCTAGCGAGGAAGGGAATGAGCAGTTCTTC. Translation gives CASSLVASEEGNEQFF.

J is TRBJ1-5 and V is TRBV7-8; no firm D call. Germline V gene lookup returns CDR1 SGHVS and CDR2 FQNEAQ. This CDR3 region has 16 residues. V lost 1 base and J lost 3, with 13 bases in between. The CDR3 DNA is TGTGCCAGCAGCTTAGGGCCATCGTTGAACAATCAGCCCCAGCATTTT. Translation gives CASSLGPSLNNQPQHF. The full variable domain, rest sourced from reference TRBV7-8 and TRBJ1-5, is GAGVSQSPRYKVAKRGQDVALRCDPISGHVSLFWYQQALGQGPEFLTYFQNEAQLDKSGLPSDRFFAERPEGSVSTLKIQRTQQEDSAVYLCASSLGPSLNNQPQHFGDGTRLSIL.

The chain links TRBV30 to TRBJ1-3; 10 bases match TRBD1. The CDR3 is made up of 19 amino acids. J lost 0 bases, V lost 1 base, and 12 bases had no gene match. The germline CDR1 and CDR2 sequences are GTSNPN and SVGIG (reference sequence). For the CDR3, the DNA is TGTGCCTGGAGTGCGGACAGGGGGTTTGGTTTTGGCTCTGGAAACACCATATATTTT. Encoded protein: CAWSADRGFGFGSGNTIYF.

CDR3 coding DNA: TGTGCCAGCTCACCCGGGACAGGGAGCTCCTATAATTCACCCCTCCACTTT. It encodes CASSPGTGSSYNSPLHF. The chain carries TRBV18 and TRBJ1-6, with 9 bases aligning to TRBD1. After removal of 3 bases from V and 0 bases from J, the junction contained 3 bases not matched to a gene. Germline V gives CDR1 KGHSH, CDR2 LQKENI. The CDR3 is 17 amino acids.

The chain recombines TRBV7-3 with TRBJ1-5; 7 bases map to TRBD1. This CDR3 region has 16 residues. Germline V gives CDR1 SGHTA, CDR2 FQGTGA. V shed 5 bases, J shed 0 bases, and the junction held 7 bases outside the gene matches. The CDR3 loop is CASSIGTVYSNQPQHF. The CDR3 bases are TGTGCCAGCAGCATCGGGACAGTTTATAGCAATCAGCCCCAGCATTTT.

V gene TRBV7-2 combines with J gene TRBJ2-1, with 16 bases matching TRBD2. The CDR3 runs to 17 residues. The V and J ends lost 4 bases and 3 bases, in that order; junction bases with no gene match: 3. CDR1 is SGHTA and CDR2 is FQGNSA in the germline V gene. In nucleotides, the CDR3 is TGTGCCAGCAGCTCCGGGACTAGCGGGGGGGGCTACAATGAGCAGTTCTTC. Translated, it gives CASSSGTSGGGYNEQFF. The full variable domain, its missing parts supplied by reference TRBV7-2 and TRBJ2-1, is GAGVSQSPSNKVTEKGKDVELRCDPISGHTALYWYRQSLGQGLEFLIYFQGNSAPDKSGLPSDRFSAERTGGSVSTLTIQRTQQEDSAVYLCASSSGTSGGGYNEQFFGPGTRLTVL.

J is TRBJ2-1 and V is TRBV6-1; D is possibly TRBD2 (6 bases). Germline V gene lookup returns CDR1 MNHNS and CDR2 SASEGT. The CDR3 covers 19 residues. V dropped 3 bases and J dropped 3 bases, with 24 bases sitting between them. The CDR3 DNA is TGTGCCAGCAGTGATCGGACCCGGGAGAGCGGCTTCTTCTACAATGAGCAGTTCTTC. Amino acids: CASSDRTRESGFFYNEQFF.

J is TRBJ1-1 and V is TRBV2; 9 nucleotides agree with TRBD1. The CDR3 consists of 15 residues. Losses at the gene ends were 6 bases for V and 4 bases for J; bases not matched to a gene: 9. Germline V CDR1 and CDR2: SNHLY, FYNNEI. The CDR3 is CASSAQGQGGTEAFF. DNA of the CDR3: TGTGCCAGCAGCGCTCAGGGACAGGGAGGCACTGAAGCTTTCTTT.

The rearrangement links TRBV2 to TRBJ1-6; 7 nucleotides align to TRBD1. Germline loops: CDR1 SNHLY, CDR2 FYNNEI. J lost 5 bases, V lost 6 bases, and 13 bases had no gene match. CDR3 length: 17 residues. CDR3 nucleotide sequence: TGTGCCAGCAGCTCCGACAGGGAGACCCCAAATAATTCACCCCTCCACTTT. Encoded protein: CASSSDRETPNNSPLHF. The full variable domain, rest sourced from reference TRBV2 and TRBJ1-6, is EPEVTQTPSHQVTQMGQEVILRCVPISNHLYFYWYRQILGQKVEFLVSFYNNEISEKSEIFDDQFSVERPDGSNFTLKIRSTKLEDSAMYFCASSSDRETPNNSPLHFGNGTRLTVT.

The rearrangement joins TRBV29-1 to TRBJ1-2; possibly TRBD1 for D (6 bases). CDR1 is SQVTM, CDR2 ANQGSEA, per germline. The CDR3 totals 12 residues. V lost 6 bases and J lost 6, with 14 bases in between. CDR3 residues: CSVRGGTDGYTF. The CDR3 region has the DNA TGCAGCGTGAGGGGGGGGACCGATGGCTACACCTTC.

V usage is TRBV19 and J usage is TRBJ1-2; 9 positions match TRBD1. This CDR3 contains 14 residues. J was trimmed by 4 bases and V by 3 bases; bases with no gene match: 3. Per germline, CDR1 LNHDA and CDR2 SQIVND (reference sequence). CDR3 residues: CASSIDRGSYGYTF. The DNA for the CDR3 is TGTGCCAGTAGTATCGACAGGGGGTCCTATGGCTACACCTTC.

The gene calls are TRBV11-3 and TRBJ1-2; 8 bases agree with TRBD1. This CDR3 is built from 13 residues. Looked up from germline, CDR1 is SGHNT and CDR2 is YENEEA. V shed 3 bases and J 8 bases; nucleotides not matched to a gene: 5. The DNA of the CDR3 is TGTGCCAGCAGCTTCCCGACAGGGGTCGGCTACACCTTC. Amino acids: CASSFPTGVGYTF.

This clone was picked up a small number of times. This chain links TRBV7-3 with TRBJ2-2; D might be TRBD2 (6 bases). CDR1 and CDR2 from the germline V gene are SGHTA and FQGTGA. The ends were cut back, 5 bases at V and 1 base at J, with 8 bases in the middle. The CDR3 contains 14 residues. The CDR3 nucleotides are TGTGCCAGCAGCCGGGACTGGAACACCGGGGAGCTGTTTTTT. This codes for CASSRDWNTGELFF.

This clone came up a few times. This chain connects TRBV19 to TRBJ2-7; 7 positions agree with TRBD1. The trim removed 7 bases at V and 4 bases at J, leaving 13 bases unmatched. This CDR3 has 15 amino acids. Germline V gene lookup returns CDR1 LNHDA and CDR2 SQIVND (reference sequence). The CDR3 nucleotides read TGTGCCAGTATGGAGAGGACAGGCCCCCGTTACGAGCAGTACTTC. Translated: CASMERTGPRYEQYF.

The J gene is TRBJ2-3, the V gene TRBV19, with 8 nucleotides matching TRBD2. The CDR3 is 18 residues long. Losses at the gene ends were 7 bases for V and 0 bases for J; bases not matched to a gene: 15. Germline-derived CDR1 and CDR2 are LNHDA and SQIVND (reference sequence). The CDR3 reads CASKRGAGGLQSTDTQYF. The CDR3 DNA is TGTGCCAGTAAACGAGGGGCGGGGGGCCTCCAGAGCACAGATACGCAGTATTTT.

The gene calls are TRBV7-9 and TRBJ2-7; 11 bases are a match to TRBD1. The CDR3 is 14 amino acids. With V trimmed by 5 bases and J by 3 bases, 3 bases remained unmatched. Germline loops: CDR1 SEHNR, CDR2 FQNEAQ (reference sequence). CDR3 nucleotide sequence: TGTGCCAGCAGCGGGACAGGGGGAGACTACGAGCAGTACTTC. Protein product: CASSGTGGDYEQYF.

The genes are TRBV29-1 and TRBJ2-1, with 8 bases aligning to TRBD1. The germline V gene has CDR1 SQVTM and CDR2 ANQGSEA. The junction had 8 bases not matched to a gene; V was cut back by 4 bases and J by 6 bases. There are 14 residues in the CDR3. The CDR3 DNA sequence: TGCAGCGTTGGTCTGGACAGGGCCATCAATGAGCAGTTCTTC. Residues: CSVGLDRAINEQFF.

CDR3 loop: CASRLARSGYTF. The CDR3 DNA sequence: TGTGCAAGTCGCTTGGCGCGGAGTGGCTACACCTTC. This chain uses TRBV12-2 with TRBJ1-2. TRBV12-2 is an annotated pseudogene. This CDR3 spans 12 amino acids.

This chain uses TRBV5-1 with TRBJ1-2; no reliable D call. The V end was cut by 1 base, the J end by 7 bases, with 14 bases between. The germline V gene has CDR1 SGHRS and CDR2 YFSETQ. The CDR3 runs to 14 residues. CDR3 coding DNA: TGCGCCAGCAGCTTGTTCCCAGCGGAGGGTGGCTACACCTTC. The encoded protein is CASSLFPAEGGYTF.

This chain connects TRBV5-4 to TRBJ2-7; 9 nucleotides line up with TRBD2. Germline V gene sequence: CDR1 SGHNT, CDR2 YYREEE (reference sequence). V was clipped by 4 bases and J by 6 bases; unmatched bases: 8. The CDR3 covers 14 residues. The CDR3 DNA sequence: TGTGCCAGCAGCCCCGGACTAGCGACCCTCGAGCAGTACTTC. Residues: CASSPGLATLEQYF.

The chain carries TRBV5-6 and TRBJ2-5; a weak D match, TRBD1 (6 bases). The CDR3 loop spans 13 amino acids. CDR1 is SGHDT and CDR2 is YYEEEE in the germline V gene. The V and J ends lost 4 bases and 5 bases respectively, with 12 bases between them. As DNA, the CDR3 is TGTGCCAGCAGCCCCCAGGGGTCGGAGACCCAGTACTTC. It specifies CASSPQGSETQYF.